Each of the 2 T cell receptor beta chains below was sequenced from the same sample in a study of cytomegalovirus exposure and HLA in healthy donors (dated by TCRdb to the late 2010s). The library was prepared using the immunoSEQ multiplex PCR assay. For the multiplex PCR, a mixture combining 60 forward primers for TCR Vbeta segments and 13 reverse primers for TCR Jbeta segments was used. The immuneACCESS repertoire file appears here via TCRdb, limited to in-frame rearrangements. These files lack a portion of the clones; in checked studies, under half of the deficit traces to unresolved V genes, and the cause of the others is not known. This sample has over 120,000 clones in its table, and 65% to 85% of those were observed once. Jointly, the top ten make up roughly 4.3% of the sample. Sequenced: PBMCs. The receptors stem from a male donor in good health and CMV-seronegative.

CDR3 loop: CASSLVGRGSYEQYF. CDR3 nucleotide sequence: TGCGCCAGCAGCTTGGTAGGGCGGGGGTCGTACGAGCAGTACTTC. V and J are TRBV5-1 and TRBJ2-7; 7 bases are shared with TRBD2. This CDR3 spans 15 amino acids. Germline trimming cut 0 bases from V and 4 bases from J; bases unmatched to any gene: 7. The germline V gene encodes CDR1 SGHRS and CDR2 YFSETQ.

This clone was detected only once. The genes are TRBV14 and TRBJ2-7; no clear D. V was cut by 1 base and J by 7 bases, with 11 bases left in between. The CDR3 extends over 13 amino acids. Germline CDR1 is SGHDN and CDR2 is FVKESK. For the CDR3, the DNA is TGTGCCAGCAGCCAAGCTACCCCCGGGGAGCAGTACTTC. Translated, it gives CASSQATPGEQYF.